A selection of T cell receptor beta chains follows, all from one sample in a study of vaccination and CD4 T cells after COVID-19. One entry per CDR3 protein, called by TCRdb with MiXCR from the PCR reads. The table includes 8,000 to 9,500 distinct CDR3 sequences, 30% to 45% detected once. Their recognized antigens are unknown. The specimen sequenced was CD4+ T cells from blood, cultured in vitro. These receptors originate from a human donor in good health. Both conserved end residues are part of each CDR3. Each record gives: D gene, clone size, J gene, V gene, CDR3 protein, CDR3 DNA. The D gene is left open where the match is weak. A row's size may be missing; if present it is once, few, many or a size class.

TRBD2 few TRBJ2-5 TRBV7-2 CASSLSLAGGPRAETQYF TGTGCCAGCAGCTTAAGTCTAGCGGGAGGGCCGAGGGCGGAGACCCAGTACTTC
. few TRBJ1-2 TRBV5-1 CASSSRQGTGYGYTF TGCGCCAGCAGCTCACGGCAGGGTACGGGCTATGGCTACACCTTC
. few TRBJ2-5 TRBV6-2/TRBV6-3 CASSYSAGTETQYF TGTGCCAGCAGTTACTCCGCGGGTACGGAGACCCAGTACTTC
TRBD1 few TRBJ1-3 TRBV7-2 CASSADRSLGNTIYF TGTGCCAGCAGCGCGGACAGGTCTCTTGGAAACACCATATATTTT
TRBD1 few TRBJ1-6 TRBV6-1 CASRPRGLSSPLHF TGTGCCAGCAGACCCAGGGGGTTGAGTTCACCCCTCCACTTT
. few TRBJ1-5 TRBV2 CASSDPDRNQPQHF TGTGCCAGCAGTGACCCAGATCGCAATCAGCCCCAGCATTTT
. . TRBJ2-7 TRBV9 CASSVAGVPYEQYF TGTGCCAGCAGCGTAGCGGGCGTGCCCTACGAGCAGTACTTC
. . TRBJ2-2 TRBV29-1 CSVEVRRGGTDTGELFF TGCAGCGTTGAAGTCCGGAGAGGCGGGACGGACACCGGGGAGCTGTTTTTT
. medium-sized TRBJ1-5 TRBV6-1 CASKPGLGLSNQPQHF TGTGCCAGCAAACCGGGACTGGGTTTAAGCAATCAGCCCCAGCATTTT
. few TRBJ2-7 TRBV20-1 CSARVPLQGYEQYF TGCAGTGCTAGAGTTCCCTTACAGGGATACGAGCAGTACTTC
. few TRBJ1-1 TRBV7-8 CASSLGRVTRTGNTEAFF TGTGCCAGCAGCTTAGGTAGGGTTACCCGGACGGGGAACACTGAAGCTTTCTTT
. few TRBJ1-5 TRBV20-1 CSASAQAGREPQHF TGCAGTGCTAGTGCCCAAGCTGGAAGGGAGCCCCAGCATTTT
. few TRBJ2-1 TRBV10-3 CAISDSYNEQFF TGTGCCATCAGTGATTCCTACAATGAGCAGTTCTTC
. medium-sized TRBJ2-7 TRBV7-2 CASSSGTSSYEQYF TGTGCCAGCAGCTCAGGGACGAGCTCCTACGAGCAGTACTTC
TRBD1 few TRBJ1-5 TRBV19 CASSIGQGAQPQHF TGTGCCAGTAGTATAGGACAGGGGGCTCAGCCCCAGCATTTT
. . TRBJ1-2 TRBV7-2 CASSPSVANYGYTF TGTGCCAGCAGCCCCTCCGTGGCTAACTATGGCTACACCTTC
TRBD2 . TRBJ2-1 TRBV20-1 CSARGAAGGYNEQFF TGCAGTGCTAGAGGTGCAGCGGGAGGTTACAATGAGCAGTTCTTC
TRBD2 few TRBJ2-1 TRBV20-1 CSARPSGRIDEQFF TGCAGTGCTAGACCTAGCGGGAGGATCGATGAGCAGTTCTTC
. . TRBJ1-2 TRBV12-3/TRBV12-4 CASSAGRGYTF TGTGCCAGCAGTGCCGGGAGGGGCTACACCTTC
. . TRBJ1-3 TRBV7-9 CASSGEGNTIYF TGTGCCAGCTCAGGGGAAGGAAACACCATATATTTT
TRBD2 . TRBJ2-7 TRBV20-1 CSATGRLAGVRIEQYF TGCAGTGCTACGGGGAGGCTAGCGGGAGTAAGGATCGAGCAGTACTTC
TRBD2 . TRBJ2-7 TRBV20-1 CSAFSGSNSYEQYF TGCAGTGCTTTTAGCGGGAGCAATTCCTACGAGCAGTACTTC
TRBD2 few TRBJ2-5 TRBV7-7 CASSYRLADSQETQYF TGTGCTAGCAGTTATCGACTAGCGGACAGCCAAGAGACCCAGTACTTC
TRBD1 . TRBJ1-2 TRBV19 CASSRGQGNGYTF TGTGCCAGTAGTAGGGGACAGGGTAATGGCTACACCTTC
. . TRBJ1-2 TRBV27 CASSLREPYGYTF TGTGCCAGCAGTTTAAGGGAACCCTATGGCTACACCTTC
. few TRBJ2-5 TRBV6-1 CASSEGPGQETQYF TGTGCCAGCAGTGAAGGACCGGGCCAAGAGACCCAGTACTTC
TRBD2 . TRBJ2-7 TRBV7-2 CASSRLGVAGKAYEQYF TGTGCCAGCAGCCGACTCGGGGTAGCGGGAAAGGCGTACGAGCAGTACTTC
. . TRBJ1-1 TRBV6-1 CASNGVAGRRRFEAFF TGTGCCAGCAATGGCGTGGCAGGCCGACGTAGGTTTGAAGCTTTCTTT
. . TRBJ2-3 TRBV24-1 CATSDPITWTQYF TGTGCCACCAGTGACCCAATAACGTGGACGCAGTATTTT
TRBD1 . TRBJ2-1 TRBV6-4 CASSDSTGGNEQFF TGTGCCAGCAGTGACTCGACAGGGGGCAATGAGCAGTTCTTC
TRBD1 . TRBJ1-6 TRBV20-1 CSAVRQGARNSPLHF TGCAGTGCTGTGCGACAGGGGGCTCGCAATTCACCCCTCCACTTT
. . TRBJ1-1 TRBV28 CASSLTTWGTEAFF TGTGCCAGCAGTCTAACTACGTGGGGCACTGAAGCTTTCTTT
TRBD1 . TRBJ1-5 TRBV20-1 CSALDRGKYQPQHF TGCAGTGCCCTGGACAGGGGGAAGTATCAGCCCCAGCATTTT
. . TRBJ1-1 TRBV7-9 CASSSQGTEAFF TGTGCCAGCAGTTCTCAGGGGACTGAAGCTTTCTTT
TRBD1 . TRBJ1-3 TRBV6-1 CASRFTGGSGNTIYF TGTGCCAGCAGGTTTACAGGGGGCTCTGGAAACACCATATATTTT
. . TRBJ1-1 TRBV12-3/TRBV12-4 CATSRAGSRNTEAFF TGTGCCACCTCCCGAGCGGGCAGCAGAAACACTGAAGCTTTCTTT
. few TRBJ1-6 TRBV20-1 CSARDPASRRTPLHF TGCAGTGCTAGAGATCCGGCCAGCCGGCGAACACCCCTCCACTTT
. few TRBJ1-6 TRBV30 CAWSNSGNSPLHF TGTGCCTGGAGTAACAGTGGTAATTCACCCCTCCACTTT
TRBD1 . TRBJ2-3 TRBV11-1 CASSSGQGARVSTDTQYF TGTGCCAGCAGCTCCGGACAGGGGGCTCGAGTGAGCACAGATACGCAGTATTTT
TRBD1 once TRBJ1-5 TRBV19 CASSPPGQRNQPQHF TGTGCCAGTAGTCCCCCGGGACAGCGCAATCAGCCCCAGCATTTT
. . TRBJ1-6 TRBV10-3 CAIRDQEDSPLHF TGTGCCATCCGGGACCAGGAGGATTCACCCCTCCACTTT
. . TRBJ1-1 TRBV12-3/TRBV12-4 CASSFQILNTEAFF TGTGCCAGCAGTTTCCAAATCTTGAACACTGAAGCTTTCTTT
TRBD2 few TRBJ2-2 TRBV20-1 CSARVTSVTGELFF TGCAGTGCTAGAGTAACTAGCGTTACCGGGGAGCTGTTTTTT
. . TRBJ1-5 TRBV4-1 CASSQEIGGVGNNQPQHF TGCGCCAGCAGCCAAGAGATCGGGGGGGTAGGGAACAATCAGCCCCAGCATTTT
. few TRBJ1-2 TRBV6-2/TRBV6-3 CASSYTEQGIGYTF TGTGCCAGCAGCTACACCGAACAGGGAATTGGCTACACCTTC
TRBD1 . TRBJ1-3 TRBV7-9 CASTRQGGPGNTIYF TGTGCCAGCACCCGACAGGGGGGCCCTGGAAACACCATATATTTT
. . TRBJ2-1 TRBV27 CASSLGPGQYNEQFF TGTGCCAGCAGTTTAGGGCCAGGACAGTACAATGAGCAGTTCTTC
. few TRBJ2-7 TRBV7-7 CASTSTSYNEQYF TGTGCTAGCACCTCGACTAGTTACAACGAGCAGTACTTC
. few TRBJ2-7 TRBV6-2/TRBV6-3 CASSSLYEQYF TGTGCCAGCAGTTCTCTATACGAGCAGTACTTC
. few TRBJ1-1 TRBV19 CASLTLRITGTEAFF TGTGCCAGCCTAACGCTACGAATCACGGGCACTGAAGCTTTCTTT
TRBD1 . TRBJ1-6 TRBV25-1 CASSELDRPNSPLHF TGTGCCAGCAGTGAATTGGACAGGCCAAATTCACCCCTCCACTTT
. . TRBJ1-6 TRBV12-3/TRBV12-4 CASSLRGGNSPLHF TGTGCCAGCAGTTTACGAGGGGGTAATTCACCCCTCCACTTT
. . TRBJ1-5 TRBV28 CASREGTHQPQHF TGTGCCAGCCGAGAGGGGACTCATCAGCCCCAGCATTTT